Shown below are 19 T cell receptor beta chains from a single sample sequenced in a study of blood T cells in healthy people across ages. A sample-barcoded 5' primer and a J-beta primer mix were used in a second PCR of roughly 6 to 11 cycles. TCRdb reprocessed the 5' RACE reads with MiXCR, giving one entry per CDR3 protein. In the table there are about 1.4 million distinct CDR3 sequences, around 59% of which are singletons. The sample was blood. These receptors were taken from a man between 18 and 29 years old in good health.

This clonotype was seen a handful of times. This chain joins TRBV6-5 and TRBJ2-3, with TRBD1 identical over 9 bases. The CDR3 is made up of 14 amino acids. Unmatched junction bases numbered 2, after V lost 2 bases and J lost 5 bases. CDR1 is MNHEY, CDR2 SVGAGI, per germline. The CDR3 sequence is CASSYGQGRDTQYF. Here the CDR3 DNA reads TGTGCCAGCAGTTACGGACAGGGGAGAGATACGCAGTATTTT.

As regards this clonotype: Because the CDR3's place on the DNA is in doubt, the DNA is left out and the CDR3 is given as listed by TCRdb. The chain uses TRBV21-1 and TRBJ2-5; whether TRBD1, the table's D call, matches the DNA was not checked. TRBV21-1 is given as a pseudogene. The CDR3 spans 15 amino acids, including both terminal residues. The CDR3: CASSRGQPYFCEQYF.

The CDR3 DNA follows: TGTGCCAGCATCCTTTCCGGGACAGGGAGCACTGAAGCTTTCTTT. As protein: CASILSGTGSTEAFF. This chain uses TRBV28 with TRBJ1-1; 9 nucleotides match TRBD1. Germline CDR1 reads MDHEN; CDR2 reads SYDVKM. There are 15 residues in the CDR3. The V and J ends lost 7 bases and 4 bases, in that order; junction bases with no gene match: 10.

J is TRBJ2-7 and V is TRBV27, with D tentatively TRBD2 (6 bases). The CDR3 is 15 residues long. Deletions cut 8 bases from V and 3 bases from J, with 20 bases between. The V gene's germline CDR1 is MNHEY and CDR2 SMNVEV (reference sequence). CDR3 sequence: CASAIYRDSSYEQYF. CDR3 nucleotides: TGTGCCAGCGCGATATATCGGGACTCCAGCTACGAGCAGTACTTC.

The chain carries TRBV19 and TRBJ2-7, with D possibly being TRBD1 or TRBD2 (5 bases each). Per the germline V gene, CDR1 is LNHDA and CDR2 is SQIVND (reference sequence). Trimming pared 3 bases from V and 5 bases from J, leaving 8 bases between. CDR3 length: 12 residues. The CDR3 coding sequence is TGTGCCAGTAGTATTCGAGGGGACGAGCAGTACTTC. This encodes CASSIRGDEQYF. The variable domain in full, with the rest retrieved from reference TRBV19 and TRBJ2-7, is DGGITQSPKYLFRKEGQNVTLSCEQNLNHDAMYWYRQDPGQGLRLIYYSQIVNDFQKGDIAEGYSVSREKKESFPLTVTSAQKNPTAFYLCASSIRGDEQYFGPGTRLTVT.

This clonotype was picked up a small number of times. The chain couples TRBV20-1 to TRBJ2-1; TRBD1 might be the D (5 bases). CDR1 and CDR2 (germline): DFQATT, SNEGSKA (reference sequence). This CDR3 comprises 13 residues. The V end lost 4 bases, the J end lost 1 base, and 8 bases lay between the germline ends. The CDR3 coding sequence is TGCAGTGCTAATCAGGGTTCCTACAATGAGCAGTTCTTC. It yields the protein CSANQGSYNEQFF.

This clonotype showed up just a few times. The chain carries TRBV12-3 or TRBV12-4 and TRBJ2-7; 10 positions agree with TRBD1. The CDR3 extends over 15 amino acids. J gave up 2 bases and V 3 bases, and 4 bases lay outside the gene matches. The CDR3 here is CASSLGTGAPYEQYF. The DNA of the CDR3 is TGTGCCAGCAGTTTGGGGACAGGGGCTCCCTACGAGCAGTACTTC.

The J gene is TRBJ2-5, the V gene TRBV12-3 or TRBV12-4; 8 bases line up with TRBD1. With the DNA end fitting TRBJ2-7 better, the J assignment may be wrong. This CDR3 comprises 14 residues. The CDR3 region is CASSEWAGGNEQYF. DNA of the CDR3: TGTGCCAGCAGCGAGTGGGCAGGGGGCAACGAGCAGTACTTC.

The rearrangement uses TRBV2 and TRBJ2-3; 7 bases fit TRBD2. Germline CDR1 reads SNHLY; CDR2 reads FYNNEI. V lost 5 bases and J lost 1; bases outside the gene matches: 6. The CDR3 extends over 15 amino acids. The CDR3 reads CASSFLRERTDTQYF. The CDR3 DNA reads TGTGCCAGCAGTTTCTTGCGGGAGCGCACAGATACGCAGTATTTT.

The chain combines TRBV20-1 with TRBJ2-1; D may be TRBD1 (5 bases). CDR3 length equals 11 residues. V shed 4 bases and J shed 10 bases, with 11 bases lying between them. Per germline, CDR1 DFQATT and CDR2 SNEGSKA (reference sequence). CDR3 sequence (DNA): TGCAGTGCTACCGACAGTGGGGAGCAGTTCTTC. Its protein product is CSATDSGEQFF.

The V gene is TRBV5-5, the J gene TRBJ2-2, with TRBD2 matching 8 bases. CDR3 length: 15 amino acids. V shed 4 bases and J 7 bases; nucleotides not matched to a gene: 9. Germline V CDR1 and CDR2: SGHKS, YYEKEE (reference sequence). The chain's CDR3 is CASSASGGGDGELFF. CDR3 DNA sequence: TGTGCCAGCAGCGCGAGCGGGGGAGGGGACGGGGAGCTGTTTTTT.

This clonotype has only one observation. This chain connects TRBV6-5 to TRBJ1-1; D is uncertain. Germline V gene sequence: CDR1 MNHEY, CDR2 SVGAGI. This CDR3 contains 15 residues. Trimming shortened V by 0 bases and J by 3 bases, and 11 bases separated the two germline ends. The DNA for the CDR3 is TGTGCCAGCAGTTACTCGCGGACTCTTTACACTGAAGCTTTCTTT. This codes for CASSYSRTLYTEAFF.

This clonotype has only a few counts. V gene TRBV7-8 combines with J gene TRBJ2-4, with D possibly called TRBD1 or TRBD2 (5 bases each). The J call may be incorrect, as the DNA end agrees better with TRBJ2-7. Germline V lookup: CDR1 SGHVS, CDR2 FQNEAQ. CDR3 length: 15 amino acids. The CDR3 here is CASSPLGTWAYEQYF. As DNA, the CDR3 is TGTGCCAGCAGCCCCCTTGGGACCTGGGCCTACGAGCAGTACTTC.

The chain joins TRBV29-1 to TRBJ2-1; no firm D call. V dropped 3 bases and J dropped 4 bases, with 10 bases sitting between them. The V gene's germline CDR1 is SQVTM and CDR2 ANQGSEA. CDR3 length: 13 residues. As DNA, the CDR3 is TGCAGCGTTGAGCTCCTAGGGTACAATGAGCAGTTCTTC. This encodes CSVELLGYNEQFF.

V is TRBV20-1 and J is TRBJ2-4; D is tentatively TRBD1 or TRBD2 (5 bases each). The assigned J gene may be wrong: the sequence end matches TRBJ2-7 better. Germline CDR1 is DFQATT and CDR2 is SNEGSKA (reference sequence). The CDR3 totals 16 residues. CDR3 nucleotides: TGCAGTGCTGGAGGACCGGGGACGGGTGATTCCTACGAGCAGTACTTC. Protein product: CSAGGPGTGDSYEQYF.

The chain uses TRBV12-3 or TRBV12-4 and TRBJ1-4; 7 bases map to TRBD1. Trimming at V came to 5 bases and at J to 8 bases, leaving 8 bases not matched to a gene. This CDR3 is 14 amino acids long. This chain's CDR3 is CASSPDRADEKLFF. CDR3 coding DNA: TGTGCCAGCAGTCCAGACAGGGCGGACGAAAAACTGTTTTTT.

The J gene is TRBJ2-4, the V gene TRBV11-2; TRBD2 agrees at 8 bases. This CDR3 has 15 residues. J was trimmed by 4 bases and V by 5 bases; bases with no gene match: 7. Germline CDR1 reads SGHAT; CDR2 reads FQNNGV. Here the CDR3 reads CASSPQTSEKNIQYF. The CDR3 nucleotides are TGTGCCAGCAGCCCGCAGACTAGCGAAAAAAACATTCAGTACTTC.

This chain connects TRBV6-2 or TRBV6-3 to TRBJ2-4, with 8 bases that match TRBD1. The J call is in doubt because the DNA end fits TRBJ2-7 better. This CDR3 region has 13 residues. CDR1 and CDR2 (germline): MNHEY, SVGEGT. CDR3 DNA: TGTGCCAGCGGGAGGACAGGGAACTACGAGCAGTACTTC. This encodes CASGRTGNYEQYF.

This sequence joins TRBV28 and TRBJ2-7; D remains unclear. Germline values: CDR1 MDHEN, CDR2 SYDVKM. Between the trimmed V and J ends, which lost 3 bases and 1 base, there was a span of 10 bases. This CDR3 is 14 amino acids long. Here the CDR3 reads CASSFGSLSYEQYF. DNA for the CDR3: TGTGCCAGCAGTTTCGGCAGCCTATCCTACGAGCAGTACTTC.